Presented here are 25 T cell receptor beta chains from one specimen sequenced in a study of OX40 agonist ivuxolimab in advanced cancers. Receptors were amplified or captured by the immunoSEQ multiplex PCR assay. In TCRdb, the immuneACCESS table is reduced to in-frame sequences with V and J assigned. These tables do not hold every clone; where another copy was compared, an unresolved V gene accounts for under half, and the others remain unexplained. For this sample there are around 85,000 clones; more than 80% appear just once. Roughly 8.4% of the sample is held by the ten biggest clonotypes. The starting material was CD4+ or CD8+ T cells sorted from blood, obtained in a trial of the OX40 agonist ivuxolimab. Receptors originate from an adult with an advanced solid tumor such as melanoma, head and neck, liver or kidney cancer.

The rearrangement links TRBV6-1 to TRBJ2-7; 7 nucleotides agree with TRBD2. The trim removed 2 bases at V and 1 base at J, leaving 5 bases unmatched. The CDR3 extends over 15 amino acids. CDR1 and CDR2 from the germline V gene are MNHNS and SASEGT. CDR3 region: CASSEWRESSYEQYV. CDR3 DNA: TGTGCCAGCAGTGAATGGCGGGAGTCTTCCTACGAGCAGTACGTC.

The chain combines TRBV28 with TRBJ2-1, with TRBD2 matching 9 bases. CDR3 length equals 17 residues. J was trimmed by 0 bases and V by 5 bases; bases with no gene match: 8. Per germline, CDR1 MDHEN and CDR2 SYDVKM. This CDR3 is CASSPNLAGSSYNEQFF. CDR3 in DNA: TGTGCCAGCAGTCCAAACCTAGCGGGGAGCTCCTACAATGAGCAGTTCTTC.

In its sample, this clone was seen once. The gene calls are TRBV28 and TRBJ2-1, with 10 nucleotides matching TRBD1. V dropped 5 bases and J dropped 6; count of bases not matched to a gene: 13. This CDR3 has 17 residues. The germline CDR1 and CDR2 sequences are MDHEN and SYDVKM. CDR3 in amino acids: CASSTIDRGRAGNEQFF. For the CDR3, the DNA is TGTGCCAGCAGTACCATTGACAGGGGGCGAGCTGGCAATGAGCAGTTCTTC.

The genes are TRBV30 and TRBJ2-7; D ambiguous. The CDR3 contains 11 residues. The germline gives CDR1 GTSNPN, CDR2 SVGIG (reference sequence). Trimming pared 4 bases from V and 2 bases from J, leaving 6 bases between. The CDR3 reads CAWKPAYEQYF. The CDR3 nucleotides read TGTGCCTGGAAGCCGGCCTACGAGCAGTACTTC.

The chain recombines TRBV10-3 with TRBJ2-3; a possible D gene is TRBD1 (6 bases). Germline CDR1 reads ENHRY; CDR2 reads SYGVKD. This CDR3 region has 13 residues. Trimming stripped 2 bases from V and 4 bases from J, with 7 bases between. The chain's CDR3 is CAISEKGADTQYF. CDR3 DNA sequence: TGTGCCATCAGTGAGAAGGGGGCAGATACGCAGTATTTT.

This clone was picked up one time. This chain connects TRBV29-1 to TRBJ1-2; D perhaps matches TRBD1 (6 bases). V dropped 2 bases and J dropped 6 bases, with 13 bases sitting between them. This CDR3 region has 13 residues. Germline loops: CDR1 SQVTM, CDR2 ANQGSEA. CDR3 sequence reads: CSVEPQQGNGYTF. The CDR3 DNA reads as TGCAGCGTTGAACCCCAGCAGGGGAATGGCTACACCTTC.

The chain employs TRBV6-8 and TRBJ2-1; D could derive from TRBD1 or TRBD2 (5 bases each). CDR3 size: 16 residues. V was clipped by 2 bases and J by 9 bases, with 20 bases between them. Germline CDR1 MNHGY, CDR2 SAAAGT. The chain's CDR3 is CASSYRAGTLSGEQFF. The DNA of the CDR3 is TGTGCCAGCAGTTACAGGGCCGGGACCCTCTCTGGTGAGCAGTTCTTC.

The chain couples TRBV11-2 to TRBJ2-5, with D unclear. The CDR3 totals 13 residues. Germline lookup yields CDR1 SGHAT and CDR2 FQNNGV. Trimming took 4 bases from V and 3 from J, leaving 9 bases between them. The CDR3 nucleotides read TGTGCCAGCAGCTCCCCTCTGAAAGAGACCCAGTACTTC. Translated: CASSSPLKETQYF.

This rearrangement joins TRBV4-3 to TRBJ1-2; TRBD1 is a possible D gene (5 bases). Trimming shortened V by 0 bases and J by 1 base, and 12 bases separated the two germline ends. CDR3 length: 16 residues. Germline-derived CDR1 and CDR2 are LGHNA and YSLEER. CDR3: CASSQDWRDFNYGYTF. In DNA form, the CDR3 reads TGCGCCAGCAGCCAAGATTGGAGGGACTTTAACTATGGCTACACCTTC.

The chain recombines TRBV30 with TRBJ2-3; D perhaps matches TRBD2 (5 bases). The CDR3 has 13 residues. The germline gives CDR1 GTSNPN, CDR2 SVGIG (reference sequence). V gave up 0 bases and J gave up 2 bases, with 6 bases separating them. The CDR3 reads CAWSVGLTDTQYF. The DNA of the CDR3 is TGTGCCTGGAGTGTCGGACTCACAGATACGCAGTATTTT. The variable domain in full, completed from reference TRBV30 and TRBJ2-3, reads SQTIHQWPATLVQPVGSPLSLECTVEGTSNPNLYWYRQAAGRGLQLLFYSVGIGQISSEVPQNLSASRPQDRQFILSSKKLLLSDSGFYLCAWSVGLTDTQYFGPGTRLTVL.

The V and J genes are TRBV28 and TRBJ2-1, with D unclear. Trimming removed 6 bases at V and 1 base at J, with 16 bases between. Germline lookup yields CDR1 MDHEN and CDR2 SYDVKM. The CDR3 spans 16 residues. CDR3: CASSVLLMGSYNEQFF. The CDR3 DNA sequence: TGTGCCAGCAGCGTTTTGCTTATGGGTTCCTACAATGAGCAGTTCTTC.

V gene TRBV4-2 combines with J gene TRBJ1-2, with 8 bases lining up with TRBD1. CDR3 length equals 15 residues. V dropped 1 base and J dropped 5; count of bases not matched to a gene: 6. Germline V gene data show CDR1 as LGHNA and CDR2 as YNFKEQ. The CDR3 coding sequence is TGTGCCAGCAGCCAAGGACAGGGGCGGACATATGGCTACACCTTC. It specifies CASSQGQGRTYGYTF.

V and J are TRBV19 and TRBJ1-1; no reliable D call. The CDR3 runs 13 residues. The V and J ends lost 1 base and 2 bases respectively, with 5 bases between them. In germline, CDR1 is LNHDA, CDR2 SQIVND (reference sequence). CDR3 region: CASSIAQNTEAFF. Here the CDR3 DNA reads TGTGCCAGTAGTATAGCCCAAAACACTGAAGCTTTCTTT.

This clone was recorded only once. The CDR3 DNA reads TGTGCTAGTGGTACTGGTTGGGACACCATATATTTT. This translates into CASGTGWDTIYF. The chain links TRBV12-5 to TRBJ1-3; D gene ambiguous. Germline V gives CDR1 LGHNT, CDR2 FRNRAP. The V end was cut by 5 bases, the J end by 8 bases, with 10 bases between. This CDR3 spans 12 amino acids.

This clone was counted a single time. The J gene is TRBJ1-1, the V gene TRBV10-1; D uncertain. V lost 4 bases and J lost 1, with 10 bases in between. The CDR3 runs 14 residues. Germline V CDR1 and CDR2: WNHNN, SYGVQD (reference sequence). The DNA for the CDR3 is TGCGCCAGCAGTGCTGACCCAGCGAACACTGAAGCTTTCTTT. Translation gives CASSADPANTEAFF.

The rearrangement uses TRBV6-6 and TRBJ2-7, with TRBD2 as a possible D gene (5 bases). The CDR3 covers 14 residues. V lost 1 base and J lost 4, with 11 bases in between. The germline V gene encodes CDR1 MNHNY and CDR2 SVGAGI (reference sequence). CDR3 sequence: CASSYYGIGYEQYF. In nucleotides, the CDR3 is TGTGCCAGCAGTTACTACGGGATTGGATACGAGCAGTACTTC.

V usage is TRBV27 and J usage is TRBJ2-5; D is unclear. Trimming removed 2 bases from V and 5 bases from J, with 9 bases in between. This CDR3 region has 13 residues. From germline, CDR1 is MNHEY and CDR2 SMNVEV (reference sequence). The CDR3 bases are TGTGCCAGCAGTTTAAGTGGCTGGGAGACCCAGTACTTC. It codes for CASSLSGWETQYF.

CDR3 sequence (DNA): TGTGCCAGCAGGGCTCAGGGCAGGAGCAATCAGCCCCAGCATTTT. Translated, it gives CASRAQGRSNQPQHF. The chain combines TRBV28 with TRBJ1-5; TRBD1 is a possible D gene (5 bases). The CDR3 runs 15 residues. Germline V gene data show CDR1 as MDHEN and CDR2 as SYDVKM. Trimming left V 6 bases short and J 1 base short, with 13 bases between.

This chain connects TRBV28 to TRBJ1-6; D perhaps matches TRBD1 (5 bases). The CDR3 loop spans 15 amino acids. Looked up from germline, CDR1 is MDHEN and CDR2 is SYDVKM. Trimming pared 0 bases from V and 10 bases from J, leaving 13 bases between. CDR3 loop: CASSLWQGARSPLHF. CDR3 in DNA: TGTGCCAGCAGTTTATGGCAAGGGGCGCGGTCACCCCTCCACTTT.

The V and J genes are TRBV4-3 and TRBJ1-6; D gene unclear. Germline CDR1 and CDR2: LGHNA and YSLEER. Trimming left V 6 bases short and J 10 bases short, with 10 bases between. The CDR3 runs 12 residues. The CDR3 coding sequence is TGCGCCAGCAGTGGCCGGCGGTCACCCCTCCACTTT. It yields the protein CASSGRRSPLHF.

The chain links TRBV29-1 to TRBJ2-1, with a weak D call TRBD2 (5 bases). Germline V gene sequence: CDR1 SQVTM, CDR2 ANQGSEA. V dropped 3 bases and J dropped 4 bases, with 10 bases sitting between them. This CDR3 has 13 amino acids. The CDR3 loop is CSVESGQYNEQFF. The CDR3 coding sequence is TGCAGCGTTGAGAGCGGTCAGTACAATGAGCAGTTCTTC.

This clone came up a few times. In DNA form, the CDR3 reads TGTGCCAGCAGCTTGATGATGGATCAGCCCCAGCATTTT. Amino acid sequence: CASSLMMDQPQHF. The V call is TRBV5-6, the J call TRBJ1-5; no clear D gene. Germline V gives CDR1 SGHDT, CDR2 YYEEEE. CDR3 length: 13 amino acids. Trimming pared 1 base from V and 5 bases from J, leaving 7 bases between.

This chain uses TRBV15 with TRBJ2-7, with D unclear. Germline CDR1 and CDR2: LNHNV and YYDKDF (reference sequence). The V end was cut by 0 bases, the J end by 1 base, with 7 bases between. The CDR3 extends over 14 amino acids. The CDR3 DNA is TGTGCCACCAGCAGAGAGGACGGATCCTACGAGCAGTACTTC. Residues: CATSREDGSYEQYF.

This chain joins TRBV28 and TRBJ1-6; D might be TRBD1 (6 bases). The CDR3 length is 12 residues. Trimming left V 6 bases short and J 8 bases short, with 8 bases between. CDR1 and CDR2 (germline): MDHEN, SYDVKM. The DNA for the CDR3 is TGTGCCAGCAGCGCAGGGGATTCACCCCTCCACTTT. Its protein product is CASSAGDSPLHF.

The CDR3: CASRWGYSNQPQHF. The CDR3 bases are TGTGCCAGCAGGTGGGGGTATAGCAATCAGCCCCAGCATTTT. This chain links TRBV28 with TRBJ1-5; perhaps TRBD1 as D (5 bases). Trimming left V 6 bases short and J 0 bases short, with 9 bases between. The germline gives CDR1 MDHEN, CDR2 SYDVKM. The CDR3 totals 14 residues.